What follows are 7 T cell receptor beta chains derived from one specimen sequenced in a study of beta chain features in type 1 diabetes (dated by TCRdb to between 2018 and 2020). These receptors' targets are unknown. The method was the immunoSEQ multiplex PCR assay. The entire isolated RNA was reverse transcribed using the High Capacity cDNA Reverse Transcription Kit, and thus expressed TCRB transcripts were sequenced. In TCRdb, the immuneACCESS table is reduced to in-frame sequences with V and J assigned. These tables do not hold every clone; where another copy was compared, an unresolved V gene accounts for under half, and the others remain unexplained. The sample table shows approximately 260,000 clones, and 24% are seen once. Of the sample, approximately 0.011% falls within the top ten clones. Points the paper makes about the study in general: In all four CD4+ subsets, TCRB CDR3 length was moderately but significantly shorter in type 1 diabetes patients.

What was sequenced was naive CD4+ T cells from blood. The sample's cell subset or site label, decoded: true naive CD4+ T cells. The source of these receptors is a woman younger than 45 with type 1 diabetes.

This clone has only a few counts. The chain is built from TRBV30 and TRBJ1-4; no reliable D call. V was cut by 2 bases and J by 7 bases, with 8 bases left in between. The CDR3 is 12 residues long. Per germline, CDR1 GTSNPN and CDR2 SVGIG (reference sequence). The CDR3 region has the DNA TGTGCCTGGAGTAACGGAGGTGAAAAACTGTTTTTT. Translation gives CAWSNGGEKLFF.

The chain couples TRBV7-9 to TRBJ2-6, with 7 bases identical to TRBD1. The CDR3 is made up of 17 amino acids. The junction had 6 bases not matched to a gene; V was cut back by 2 bases and J by 2 bases. Per the germline V gene, CDR1 is SEHNR and CDR2 is FQNEAQ (reference sequence). CDR3 loop: CASSLIPTGPGANVLTF. CDR3 DNA sequence: TGTGCCAGCAGCTTAATCCCGACAGGGCCTGGGGCCAACGTCCTGACTTTC. The full variable domain, in which reference TRBV7-9 and TRBJ2-6 provide the parts outside the CDR3, is DTGVSQNPRHKITKRGQNVTFRCDPISEHNRLYWYRQTLGQGPEFLTYFQNEAQLEKSRLLSDRFSAERPKGSFSTLEIQRTEQGDSAMYLCASSLIPTGPGANVLTFGAGSRLTVL.

V and J are TRBV28 and TRBJ2-7, with 10 bases matching TRBD1. This CDR3 is 15 amino acids long. The V segment lost 7 bases and the J segment 4 bases; nucleotides outside the gene matches: 10. Germline V gene lookup returns CDR1 MDHEN and CDR2 SYDVKM. For the CDR3, the DNA is TGTGCCAGCACTGGACAGGGGGATTCGTGGTACGAGCAGTACTTC. Encoded protein: CASTGQGDSWYEQYF.

This rearrangement joins TRBV27 to TRBJ1-5, with D possibly being TRBD1 (5 bases). CDR1 and CDR2 from the germline V gene are MNHEY and SMNVEV (reference sequence). There are 15 residues in the CDR3. The V and J ends lost 5 bases and 3 bases respectively, with 14 bases between them. The CDR3 here is CASSHGGGNNQPQHF. The CDR3 nucleotides read TGTGCCAGCAGTCACGGGGGGGGGAACAATCAGCCCCAGCATTTT.

This clone came up a few times. The J gene is TRBJ2-3, the V gene TRBV29-1; 9 bases are shared with TRBD2. Germline V gene lookup returns CDR1 SQVTM and CDR2 ANQGSEA. Trimming removed 5 bases from V and 0 bases from J; junction bases left unmatched: 6. This CDR3 spans 15 amino acids. The CDR3 here is CSVPRTSVSTDTQYF. The CDR3 region has the DNA TGCAGCGTTCCCCGGACTAGCGTCAGCACAGATACGCAGTATTTT.

This clone was found a few times. Other DNA variants within this sample encode the same CDR3. The chain combines TRBV5-1 with TRBJ2-7; the match to TRBD2 covers 11 bases. With 0 bases clipped from V and 3 bases from J, the junction kept 2 bases outside the gene matches. There are 15 residues in the CDR3. The germline CDR1 and CDR2 sequences are SGHRS and YFSETQ. The CDR3 loop reads CASSLGTSGSYEQYF. The CDR3 DNA sequence: TGCGCCAGCAGCTTGGGCACTAGCGGGAGCTACGAGCAGTACTTC. The full variable domain, with the rest looked up from reference TRBV5-1 and TRBJ2-7, is KAGVTQTPRYLIKTRGQQVTLSCSPISGHRSVSWYQQTPGQGLQFLFEYFSETQRNKGNFPGRFSGRQFSNSRSEMNVSTLELGDSALYLCASSLGTSGSYEQYFGPGTRLTVT.

This clone was observed a few times. The rearrangement links TRBV30 to TRBJ2-3, with D possibly matching TRBD2 (6 bases). V was pared by 5 bases and J by 2 bases, with 11 bases between. The CDR3 contains 13 residues. Per germline, CDR1 GTSNPN and CDR2 SVGIG (reference sequence). CDR3 DNA: TGTGCCTGGGGGGACTGGTACACAGATACGCAGTATTTT. Translation: CAWGDWYTDTQYF.